This is a list of T cell receptor beta chains from one sample in a study of blood T cell repertoires in COVID-19. Sequenced by immunoSEQ multiplex PCR; TCRdb stores in-frame clones only, minus some. The sample shows about 400,000 clones, around nine tenths of them seen only once. The specimen sequenced was peripheral blood. Source of these receptors: a woman aged 25-40 years with acute or convalescent COVID-19. Both conserved end residues are part of each CDR3. The order of the fields is J gene, V gene, D gene, clone size, CDR3 DNA, CDR3 protein. D genes are given only for firm matches. The listing skips clone size in some rows; elsewhere it reads once, few, many or a size class.

j_call: TRBJ2-3; v_call: TRBV10-1; d_call: TRBD2; clone_size: -; cdr3_nt: TGCGCCAGCAGATCACCCCCCGGGAGTAGCGGGGGGGTGGAAGATACGCAGTATTTT; cdr3_aa: CASRSPPGSSGGVEDTQYF
j_call: TRBJ2-3; v_call: TRBV5-1; d_call: -; clone_size: -; cdr3_nt: TGCGCCAGCAGCTTGGGGCAAATAGCGGAATCCACAGATACGCAGTATTTT; cdr3_aa: CASSLGQIAESTDTQYF
j_call: TRBJ2-2; v_call: TRBV7-6; d_call: TRBD2; clone_size: -; cdr3_nt: TGTGCCAGCAGCTTCCGGACTAGCGGGGCTCACACCGGGGAGCTGTTTTTT; cdr3_aa: CASSFRTSGAHTGELFF
j_call: TRBJ1-1; v_call: TRBV10-3; d_call: -; clone_size: once; cdr3_nt: TGTGCCATCAGTGAGTCACAGGGATTAGACACTGAAGCTTTCTTT; cdr3_aa: CAISESQGLDTEAFF
j_call: TRBJ2-7; v_call: TRBV10-3; d_call: -; clone_size: -; cdr3_nt: TGTGCCATCAGTGAGACCCAAAGACAGGAGCAGTACTTC; cdr3_aa: CAISETQRQEQYF
j_call: TRBJ2-3; v_call: TRBV2; d_call: TRBD2; clone_size: -; cdr3_nt: TGTGCCAGCAGTGAAAACCATCTGTCACTAGCGATCCCAGATACGCAGTATTTT; cdr3_aa: CASSENHLSLAIPDTQYF
j_call: TRBJ2-3; v_call: TRBV10-3; d_call: -; clone_size: -; cdr3_nt: TGTGCCATCAGTGATAACTCAGATACGCAGTATTTT; cdr3_aa: CAISDNSDTQYF
j_call: TRBJ2-7; v_call: TRBV6-5; d_call: TRBD2; clone_size: -; cdr3_nt: TGTGCCAGCAGCCGCCGGGGGGGCGAGCAGTACTTC; cdr3_aa: CASSRRGGEQYF
j_call: TRBJ2-5; v_call: TRBV24-1; d_call: -; clone_size: -; cdr3_nt: TGTGCCACCAGTGATTTCCCAGGACAAGAGACCCAGTACTTC; cdr3_aa: CATSDFPGQETQYF
j_call: TRBJ2-5; v_call: TRBV5-1; d_call: TRBD2; clone_size: -; cdr3_nt: TGCGCCAGCAGCTTGGGGACTAGCGATCAAGAGACCCAGTACTTC; cdr3_aa: CASSLGTSDQETQYF
j_call: TRBJ1-2; v_call: TRBV12-3/TRBV12-4; d_call: -; clone_size: -; cdr3_nt: TGTGCCAGCAGTTATATCGTGGCCTATGGCTACACCTTC; cdr3_aa: CASSYIVAYGYTF
j_call: TRBJ1-3; v_call: TRBV12-5; d_call: -; clone_size: once; cdr3_nt: TGTGCTAGTGGTTCGGACCACAGGGACCTCTCTGGAAACACCATATATTTT; cdr3_aa: CASGSDHRDLSGNTIYF
j_call: TRBJ1-4; v_call: TRBV9; d_call: -; clone_size: -; cdr3_nt: TGTGCCAGCAACCGAGGTTTCCCTAATGAAAAACTGTTTTTT; cdr3_aa: CASNRGFPNEKLFF
j_call: TRBJ2-7; v_call: TRBV3-1/TRBV3-2; d_call: -; clone_size: once; cdr3_nt: TGTGCCAGCAGTCCAGGACTAAACGAGCAGTACTTC; cdr3_aa: CASSPGLNEQYF
j_call: TRBJ2-3; v_call: TRBV24-1; d_call: -; clone_size: once; cdr3_nt: TGTGCCACCAGTTCAGGGTCCACAGATACGCAGTATTTT; cdr3_aa: CATSSGSTDTQYF
j_call: TRBJ2-5; v_call: TRBV3-1/TRBV3-2; d_call: -; clone_size: -; cdr3_nt: TGTGCCAGCAGCCAATATCGGTTGAGCTTCCCAGAGACCCAGTACTTC; cdr3_aa: CASSQYRLSFPETQYF
j_call: TRBJ2-1; v_call: TRBV3-1/TRBV3-2; d_call: TRBD2; clone_size: -; cdr3_nt: TGTGCCAGCAGCATCGGGCCTACTAGCGGGGGAGCTTACAATGAGCAGTTCTTC; cdr3_aa: CASSIGPTSGGAYNEQFF
j_call: TRBJ2-7; v_call: TRBV9; d_call: TRBD2; clone_size: -; cdr3_nt: TGTGCCAGCAGCTTAGCGGGGGGCCCCACCTACGAGCAGTACTTC; cdr3_aa: CASSLAGGPTYEQYF
j_call: TRBJ1-6; v_call: TRBV7-8; d_call: TRBD1; clone_size: -; cdr3_nt: TGTGCCAGCAGCTTAAACCTACAGGGGGCTGGCTCACCCCTCCACTTT; cdr3_aa: CASSLNLQGAGSPLHF
j_call: TRBJ2-7; v_call: TRBV12-3/TRBV12-4; d_call: -; clone_size: -; cdr3_nt: TGTGCCAGCAGTTTAGGGGAGTCGAACGAGCAGTACTTC; cdr3_aa: CASSLGESNEQYF
j_call: TRBJ1-5; v_call: TRBV6-2/TRBV6-3; d_call: -; clone_size: -; cdr3_nt: -; cdr3_aa: CASSSSGRDWGQPQHF
j_call: TRBJ2-7; v_call: TRBV11-2; d_call: TRBD1; clone_size: -; cdr3_nt: TGTGCCAGCAGCTTAGGGACAGGGTCCTCCTACGAGCAGTACTTC; cdr3_aa: CASSLGTGSSYEQYF
j_call: TRBJ2-2; v_call: TRBV4-1; d_call: -; clone_size: -; cdr3_nt: TGCGCCAGCAGCCAAGTGCTCGGGGGCACCGGGGAGCTGTTTTTT; cdr3_aa: CASSQVLGGTGELFF
j_call: TRBJ2-3; v_call: TRBV3-1/TRBV3-2; d_call: TRBD2; clone_size: -; cdr3_nt: TGTGCCAGCAGCGATAATAGCGGGGGGGATTCAGATACGCAGTATTTT; cdr3_aa: CASSDNSGGDSDTQYF
j_call: TRBJ2-3; v_call: TRBV29-1; d_call: -; clone_size: -; cdr3_nt: TGCAGCGTTTCAAGACTTTTCAATACGCAGTATTTT; cdr3_aa: CSVSRLFNTQYF
j_call: TRBJ1-2; v_call: TRBV6-5; d_call: -; clone_size: -; cdr3_nt: TGTGCCAGCAGGCGGGCCTTGGACTTCTATGGCTACACCTTC; cdr3_aa: CASRRALDFYGYTF
j_call: TRBJ1-5; v_call: TRBV5-5; d_call: -; clone_size: -; cdr3_nt: TGTGCCAGCAGCTTGTCCCCATCAGGGAATCATCAGCCCCAGCATTTT; cdr3_aa: CASSLSPSGNHQPQHF
j_call: TRBJ1-1; v_call: TRBV19; d_call: TRBD1; clone_size: once; cdr3_nt: TGTGCCAGTACTCCGGGACAGGGGGACACTGAAGCTTTCTTT; cdr3_aa: CASTPGQGDTEAFF
j_call: TRBJ2-1; v_call: TRBV9; d_call: TRBD2; clone_size: -; cdr3_nt: TGTGCCAGCAGCGTAGCGGGGGGGTCCTCCTACAATGAGCAGTTCTTC; cdr3_aa: CASSVAGGSSYNEQFF
j_call: TRBJ2-2; v_call: TRBV9; d_call: TRBD2; clone_size: -; cdr3_nt: TGTGCCAGCAGCCCCAGGACGGGGGGAGACACCGGGGAGCTGTTTTTT; cdr3_aa: CASSPRTGGDTGELFF
j_call: TRBJ1-6; v_call: TRBV2; d_call: -; clone_size: -; cdr3_nt: TGTGCCAGCAGTGAATCTCGGGGGGCGCATTCACCCCTCCACTTT; cdr3_aa: CASSESRGAHSPLHF
j_call: TRBJ2-5; v_call: TRBV4-1; d_call: TRBD2; clone_size: -; cdr3_nt: TGCGCCAGCAGCCAAGGGGTCCGGGGGGGAATGGAGACCCAGTACTTC; cdr3_aa: CASSQGVRGGMETQYF
j_call: TRBJ1-1; v_call: TRBV20-1; d_call: -; clone_size: few; cdr3_nt: TGCAGCCCCTCGACGGGGACTGAAGCTTTCTTT; cdr3_aa: CSPSTGTEAFF
j_call: TRBJ2-5; v_call: TRBV24-1; d_call: -; clone_size: -; cdr3_nt: TGTGCCACCAGTGCCCAAAGGGGGATCGGGGAGACCCAGTACTTC; cdr3_aa: CATSAQRGIGETQYF
j_call: TRBJ2-1; v_call: TRBV3-1/TRBV3-2; d_call: -; clone_size: -; cdr3_nt: TGTGCCAGCAGCCAAGTAGGGGGTTCCTACAATGAGCAGTTCTTC; cdr3_aa: CASSQVGGSYNEQFF
j_call: TRBJ2-3; v_call: TRBV4-2; d_call: TRBD2; clone_size: -; cdr3_nt: TGTGCCAGCAGCCGAACTAGCGGAAGCACAGATACGCAGTATTTT; cdr3_aa: CASSRTSGSTDTQYF
j_call: TRBJ2-2; v_call: TRBV7-2; d_call: TRBD2; clone_size: -; cdr3_nt: TGTGCCAGCAGCTTATTTAAGCGGGGGGCGTACACCGGGGAGCTGTTTTTT; cdr3_aa: CASSLFKRGAYTGELFF
j_call: TRBJ1-3; v_call: TRBV30; d_call: -; clone_size: -; cdr3_nt: TGTGCCTGGAGGGGGGCGAGCTCTGGAAACACCATATATTTT; cdr3_aa: CAWRGASSGNTIYF
j_call: TRBJ1-1; v_call: TRBV4-2; d_call: TRBD1; clone_size: -; cdr3_nt: TGTGCCAGCAGCCTAAGGACAGGGGCCAAGAACACTGAAGCTTTCTTT; cdr3_aa: CASSLRTGAKNTEAFF
j_call: TRBJ1-4; v_call: TRBV9; d_call: -; clone_size: many; cdr3_nt: TGTGCCAGCAGCCCTTCAGGGGCAACTAATGAAAAACTGTTTTTT; cdr3_aa: CASSPSGATNEKLFF
j_call: TRBJ1-1; v_call: TRBV30; d_call: -; clone_size: -; cdr3_nt: TGTGCCTGGAGTGTACACACCACCACTGAAGCTTTCTTT; cdr3_aa: CAWSVHTTTEAFF
j_call: TRBJ1-2; v_call: TRBV5-8; d_call: -; clone_size: -; cdr3_nt: TGTGCCAGCAGCCCGGAGGGCCTTTCCTATGGCTACACCTTC; cdr3_aa: CASSPEGLSYGYTF
j_call: TRBJ2-1; v_call: TRBV7-6; d_call: -; clone_size: -; cdr3_nt: TGTGCCAGCAGCTCGCGGGCGTGGCACAATGAGCAGTTCTTC; cdr3_aa: CASSSRAWHNEQFF
j_call: TRBJ1-2; v_call: TRBV9; d_call: TRBD1; clone_size: -; cdr3_nt: TGTGCCAGCAGCGACACTCAGGGGGCGGGTGGCTACACCTTC; cdr3_aa: CASSDTQGAGGYTF
j_call: TRBJ1-2; v_call: TRBV6-5; d_call: -; clone_size: -; cdr3_nt: TGTGCCAGCAGACCCGGACAGAACTATGGCTACACCTTC; cdr3_aa: CASRPGQNYGYTF
j_call: TRBJ2-7; v_call: TRBV2; d_call: -; clone_size: few; cdr3_nt: TGTGCCAGCAGTGCAGGTAACGGGGTTTACGAGCAGTACTTC; cdr3_aa: CASSAGNGVYEQYF
j_call: TRBJ2-1; v_call: TRBV4-2; d_call: -; clone_size: -; cdr3_nt: TGTGCCAGCAGCCAAGAGGGTAAGGGGCCCGGAGAGCAGTTCTTC; cdr3_aa: CASSQEGKGPGEQFF
j_call: TRBJ2-1; v_call: TRBV2; d_call: TRBD1; clone_size: -; cdr3_nt: TGTGCCAGCAGTGCCGGGACAGGGGATGAGCAGTTCTTC; cdr3_aa: CASSAGTGDEQFF
j_call: TRBJ2-1; v_call: TRBV12-3/TRBV12-4; d_call: -; clone_size: -; cdr3_nt: TGTGCCAGCAGTCTCCTACCCACTTGGGAGCAGTTCTTC; cdr3_aa: CASSLLPTWEQFF
j_call: TRBJ2-1; v_call: TRBV4-1; d_call: TRBD1; clone_size: -; cdr3_nt: TGCGCCAGCAGCCAAGTGACAGGGATAGACAATGAGCAGTTCTTC; cdr3_aa: CASSQVTGIDNEQFF
j_call: TRBJ2-2; v_call: TRBV3-1/TRBV3-2; d_call: -; clone_size: -; cdr3_nt: TGTGCCAGCAGCCAAGACCAGGGCACCGGGGAGCTGTTTTTT; cdr3_aa: CASSQDQGTGELFF
j_call: TRBJ2-1; v_call: TRBV5-4; d_call: -; clone_size: -; cdr3_nt: TGTGCCAGCAGCTTCAGTAATCCCTTTGAGCAGTTCTTC; cdr3_aa: CASSFSNPFEQFF
j_call: TRBJ2-7; v_call: TRBV28; d_call: TRBD1; clone_size: -; cdr3_nt: TGTGCCAGCAGACGGGACAGGGTGGGCTACGAGCAGTACTTC; cdr3_aa: CASRRDRVGYEQYF
j_call: TRBJ1-6; v_call: TRBV27; d_call: -; clone_size: -; cdr3_nt: TGTGCCAGCAGGTCCTTTGATTCACCCCTCCACTTT; cdr3_aa: CASRSFDSPLHF